This entry lists 21 T cell receptor beta chains sequenced from one sample in a study of blood T cell repertoires in COVID-19. Sequenced by immunoSEQ multiplex PCR; TCRdb stores in-frame clones only, minus some. The sample lists about 170,000 clones, approximately 95% occurring once. Sequencing was carried out using peripheral blood. Receptors originate from a woman aged 45-65 years with acute or convalescent COVID-19.

This chain links TRBV5-1 with TRBJ1-2; D may be TRBD1 (6 bases). Germline values: CDR1 SGHRS, CDR2 YFSETQ. The CDR3 loop spans 15 amino acids. Deletions cut 0 bases from V and 6 bases from J, with 15 bases between. The CDR3 nucleotides read TGCGCCAGCAGCTTGGGGAAACAGGGATTCGATGGCTACACCTTC. This codes for CASSLGKQGFDGYTF.

The chain couples TRBV20-1 to TRBJ2-2, with unresolved D. CDR1 is DFQATT, CDR2 SNEGSKA, per germline (reference sequence). Trimming cost V 3 bases and J 2 bases, with 10 bases left between them. The length of the CDR3 is 14 residues. CDR3 residues: CSASGTSNTGELFF. As DNA, the CDR3 is TGCAGTGCTAGTGGTACTTCTAACACCGGGGAGCTGTTTTTT.

This chain connects TRBV29-1 to TRBJ2-3; D gene ambiguous. Looked up from germline, CDR1 is SQVTM and CDR2 is ANQGSEA. V was cut by 8 bases and J by 6 bases, with 12 bases left in between. The CDR3 is made up of 11 amino acids. The CDR3 nucleotides read TGCAGCTCACTACTTCGGGATACGCAGTATTTT. Translated: CSSLLRDTQYF.

CDR3 nucleotides: TGTGCCAGCAGAATTGGTGGTTCTAACCCCCATAATTCACCCCTCCACTTT. Its translation: CASRIGGSNPHNSPLHF. The V call is TRBV5-4, the J call TRBJ1-6, with unresolved D. The V end lost 5 bases, the J end lost 5 bases, and 20 bases lay between the germline ends. The germline V gene has CDR1 SGHNT and CDR2 YYREEE (reference sequence). The CDR3 is 17 amino acids.

The gene calls are TRBV9 and TRBJ2-2; 8 nucleotides align to TRBD1. There are 17 residues in the CDR3. Germline loops: CDR1 SGDLS, CDR2 YYNGEE. V trimming: 3 bases; J trimming: 7 bases; junction bases outside the gene matches: 14. In DNA form, the CDR3 reads TGTGCCAGCAGCGCCCTTTGGGGGGACAGGAGGCACGGGGAGCTGTTTTTT. It codes for CASSALWGDRRHGELFF.

The V call is TRBV5-1, the J call TRBJ1-2, with no clear D. Germline lookup yields CDR1 SGHRS and CDR2 YFSETQ. The V gene lost 6 bases and the J gene lost 6 bases, with 24 bases spanning the gap. The length of the CDR3 is 16 residues. The CDR3 nucleotides are TGCGCCAGCACAGATGGCCAGGCCCCCCATGTGGATGGCTACACCTTC. Encoded protein: CASTDGQAPHVDGYTF.

This chain joins TRBV9 and TRBJ2-5, with D maybe TRBD1 (6 bases). Trimming cost V 3 bases and J 2 bases, with 17 bases left between them. The CDR3 length is 16 residues. Germline values: CDR1 SGDLS, CDR2 YYNGEE. The CDR3 DNA follows: TGTGCCAGCAGCGCTAGCATTCAGGGGCAGCAAGAGACCCAGTACTTC. This codes for CASSASIQGQQETQYF.

The V call is TRBV6-5, the J call TRBJ2-7; D is uncertain. The length of the CDR3 is 12 residues. Germline V gives CDR1 MNHEY, CDR2 SVGAGI. Deletions cut 6 bases from V and 4 bases from J, with 10 bases between. In DNA form, the CDR3 reads TGTGCCAGCAGGCTTACAGAGTACGAGCAGTACTTC. Amino acids: CASRLTEYEQYF.

The CDR3 loop is CASGGRSYGYTF. In DNA, the CDR3 is TGTGCCAGCGGAGGTCGAAGCTATGGCTACACCTTC. The chain recombines TRBV7-2 with TRBJ1-2; D is unclear. Germline CDR1 SGHTA, CDR2 FQGNSA. This CDR3 region has 12 residues. V was shortened by 8 bases and J by 4 bases, with 11 bases between the two germline ends.

V gene TRBV4-1 combines with J gene TRBJ1-2; D not certain. The CDR3 spans 14 residues. Trimming took off 0 bases at V and 5 bases at J, with 10 bases between the two ends. Germline values: CDR1 MGHRA, CDR2 YSYEKL. As DNA, the CDR3 is TGCGCCAGCAGCCAAGATCGTGGCATTTATGGCTACACCTTC. It encodes CASSQDRGIYGYTF.

The chain recombines TRBV7-2 with TRBJ2-5, with D tentatively TRBD2 (6 bases). The CDR3 loop spans 15 amino acids. Germline assignment: CDR1 SGHTA and CDR2 FQGNSA. Trimming cost V 3 bases and J 0 bases, with 11 bases left between them. CDR3 DNA: TGTGCCAGCAGCTTGGGGGGAGGCCACCAAGAGACCCAGTACTTC. Protein: CASSLGGGHQETQYF.

V is TRBV25-1 and J is TRBJ2-5; D call uncertain. V lost 0 bases and J 5 bases, leaving 7 bases between the germline ends. Germline loops: CDR1 MGHDK, CDR2 SYGVNS. The CDR3 covers 13 residues. CDR3 nucleotides: TGTGCCAGCAGTGAATATGGTAGCGAGACCCAGTACTTC. This translates into CASSEYGSETQYF.

This clone occurred once. The chain combines TRBV7-2 with TRBJ2-3; a weak D match, TRBD2 (5 bases). The germline CDR1 and CDR2 sequences are SGHTA and FQGNSA. The CDR3 loop spans 12 amino acids. The V and J ends lost 6 bases and 3 bases respectively, with 7 bases between them. The CDR3 coding sequence is TGTGCCAGCAGATCGGGAACAGATACGCAGTATTTT. Protein sequence: CASRSGTDTQYF. Supplemented by reference TRBV7-2 and TRBJ2-3, the full variable domain reads GAGVSQSPSNKVTEKGKDVELRCDPISGHTALYWYRQSLGQGLEFLIYFQGNSAPDKSGLPSDRFSAERTGGSVSTLTIQRTQQEDSAVYLCASRSGTDTQYFGPGTRLTVL.

The gene calls are TRBV2 and TRBJ1-2, with 7 bases fitting TRBD1. Germline CDR1 and CDR2: SNHLY and FYNNEI. The CDR3 sequence is 13 residues long. Trimming removed 11 bases from V and 7 bases from J; junction bases left unmatched: 13. The CDR3 DNA reads as TGTGCCGGTGGCGTCGGACAGGCCACTGGCTACACCTTC. Translated: CAGGVGQATGYTF.

The chain recombines TRBV27 with TRBJ1-2, with D perhaps TRBD1 (6 bases). The germline V gene encodes CDR1 MNHEY and CDR2 SMNVEV (reference sequence). The CDR3 has 15 residues. V lost 0 bases and J lost 4, with 12 bases in between. In DNA, the CDR3 is TGTGCCAGCAGTTTATCACCCAGGGGAGCCTATGGCTACACCTTC. It codes for CASSLSPRGAYGYTF.

This chain connects TRBV18 to TRBJ1-2, with 7 positions matching TRBD1. The CDR3 is 13 amino acids. Germline values: CDR1 KGHSH, CDR2 LQKENI. With V trimmed by 4 bases and J by 2 bases, 1 base remained unmatched. The CDR3 loop is CASSRDSNYGYTF. The CDR3 DNA reads TGTGCCAGCTCACGGGACAGCAACTATGGCTACACCTTC. The entire variable domain, with the rest obtained from reference TRBV18 and TRBJ1-2, is as follows: NAGVMQNPRHLVRRRGQEARLRCSPMKGHSHVYWYRQLPEEGLKFMVYLQKENIIDESGMPKERFSAEFPKEGPSILRIQQVVRGDSAAYFCASSRDSNYGYTFGSGTRLTVV.

The chain couples TRBV5-6 to TRBJ2-1, with 8 bases lining up with TRBD2. CDR1 SGHDT and CDR2 YYEEEE come from the germline V gene. V was clipped by 0 bases and J by 0 bases; unmatched bases: 2. CDR3 length: 16 amino acids. The CDR3 sequence: CASSLGSGGSYNEQFF. CDR3 sequence (DNA): TGTGCCAGCAGCTTGGGAAGCGGGGGCTCCTACAATGAGCAGTTCTTC.

This clone has just a few counts. The CDR3, as DNA: TGTGCCAGCAGCCACTTCGCCGTGTCGGGAGGGGAGCTGTTTTTT. Translation gives CASSHFAVSGGELFF. The V and J genes are TRBV5-5 and TRBJ2-2, with a possible D match to TRBD2 (5 bases). CDR1 is SGHKS and CDR2 is YYEKEE in the germline V gene (reference sequence). Trimming pared 4 bases from V and 8 bases from J, leaving 18 bases between. The CDR3 loop spans 15 amino acids.

This rearrangement joins TRBV28 to TRBJ2-7, with TRBD1 matching over 8 bases. The CDR3 is made up of 13 amino acids. V gave up 4 bases and J gave up 3 bases; unmatched junction bases: 2. The germline V gene has CDR1 MDHEN and CDR2 SYDVKM. The DNA for the CDR3 is TGTGCCAGCAGTTCCGGACAGGGCTACGAGCAGTACTTC. This gives the protein CASSSGQGYEQYF.

V gene TRBV7-9 combines with J gene TRBJ2-3, with TRBD2 matching over 13 bases. The CDR3 has 16 residues. Germline assignment: CDR1 SEHNR and CDR2 FQNEAQ (reference sequence). With V trimmed by 5 bases and J by 2 bases, 4 bases remained unmatched. The CDR3 reads CASSPGTSGVTDTQYF. The CDR3, as DNA: TGTGCCAGCAGCCCCGGGACTAGCGGGGTCACAGATACGCAGTATTTT.

The V call is TRBV7-6, the J call TRBJ2-5, with 7 nucleotides matching TRBD2. Germline CDR1 and CDR2: SGHVS and FNYEAQ. Trimming removed 3 bases from V and 5 bases from J; junction bases left unmatched: 3. This CDR3 is 13 amino acids long. DNA for the CDR3: TGTGCCAGCAGCTTGCGGGAGATGGAGACCCAGTACTTC. It translates to CASSLREMETQYF.